This record looks at one T cell receptor (beta chain) sequence and its context. This clonotype was recorded a few times. The clone's antigen remains unknown. Base qualities were left out, and no much larger clone turns up one base away. Taken from cysteine to phenylalanine, the CDR3 has 13 residues. Left in the record is the CDR3 DNA by itself, 39 bases read in frame from the first base. V lost 2 bases and J lost 13 bases; the stretch between them is 15 bases long. Taken from the germline V gene, the CDR1 and CDR2 loops are MDHEN and SYDVKM. This record comes from a study of blood T cells in healthy people across ages (dated by TCRdb to between 2015 and 2017). In the study overall: In model experiments, roughly one uniquely barcoded TCR beta cDNA molecule per two T cells was captured by template switching. Age-related changes in TCR beta repertoire diversity were measured in the study by deep sequencing normalized with unique cDNA molecular identifiers. Four age groups were formed from the donors: young (average 16 years), middle-aged (approximately 39), aged (62) and long-lived (82). Donors of different ages were randomly distributed across sequencing lanes to avoid experimental bias. Two additional independent replicas of 1 million unique cDNA reads from the same blood draw were analyzed for two donors (one aged 18 to 30 and one aged 80 or older).

The library was built by means of 5' RACE. Reads for this sample came from an Illumina HiSeq 2500. A second PCR of roughly 7 to 12 cycles was run with a J-beta primer mix and a sample-barcoded 5' primer. Each TCR beta cDNA molecule received a unique molecular identifier from a template-switch 5' adaptor carrying 12 random nucleotides. At least 2.5 million CDR3-containing paired-end reads were obtained from each sample. First-strand cDNA was synthesized from all RNA with the Mint cDNA synthesis kit, primed by a TRBC-specific oligonucleotide. After uracil-DNA glycosylase treatment, a first 18-cycle PCR used universal primers M1SS and BC2_uni_R on all cDNA. In the original analysis: Normalization of each sample was performed by random selection of 1 million high-quality reads, each carrying a distinct molecular identifier. Reads with shared molecular identifiers were discarded instead of being binned into consensus sequences. MiTCR, set to a Q25 quality threshold and the strictest error-elimination algorithm, was used for CDR3 identification, clonotype clustering and error correction. A nonparametric unseen species model with Euler transformation was used to estimate a lower bound on total TCR beta diversity. TCRdb reprocessed the public reads (quality trimming at Q25 with fastp, clone calling with MiXCR) and kept in-frame beta chains. Each entry merges the rows of one CDR3 protein and shows their most common DNA and genes. Clone size and V and J calls follow TCRdb, not the original study. The sample has around 940,000 distinct CDR3 sequences on record, about 53% of them singletons. The leading ten clones occupy about a fifth of the sample.

Overall study results and their limits: As age increased, observed TCR beta diversity per million T cells dropped in a roughly linear way, and a significant reduction was already evident by age around 41. Because profiling used bulk unsorted PBMCs, naive and antigen-experienced compartments could not be compared conclusively. The CMV infection status of donors was not known, potentially confounding age-related changes in expanded clonotypes. Estimates of total diversity based on one million sequenced T cells were regarded as lower bounds and as underestimates. A strong correlation was found between observed TCR beta diversity and the percentage of naive T cells measured by flow cytometry. Compared with the aged group, more naive CD4+ T cells, fewer expanded clones and increased TCR diversity were shown by the long-lived group, suggesting age selection.

Donors were roughly 40 systemically healthy Caucasian individuals from Russia aged roughly 6 to 90 years. Around 10 milliliters of peripheral blood were collected from each donor into EDTA-treated Vacutainer tubes. Ficoll-Paque density-gradient centrifugation was used to isolate PBMCs, with at least 6 million obtained per sample. Total RNA, at least 6 micrograms per sample, was extracted from PBMCs with Trizol reagent. The percentages of naive CD45RAhigh/CD27high T cells were determined by flow cytometry on a PBMC aliquot from every donor. The sequence was obtained from a woman between 55 and 75 years old in good health. This receptor chain uses TRBV28 and TRBJ2-4; a tentative D match to TRBD1 spans 5 bases. The source material was blood. The DNA sequence is TGTGCCAGCAGTTTAGGAAGCAGGGCTGAACAGTACTTC. It translates to CASSLGSRAEQYF.